This T cell receptor beta chain was found in a study of PD-L1 blockade in urothelial cancer. Study information: Between 0 and 3 prior chemotherapy regimens had been given to patients. Each blood sample yielded a median of 141,255 T cells.

This clone showed up just a few times. Produced via immunoSEQ multiplex PCR; TCRdb's table is partial and in-frame only. The data show approximately 71,000 clones, roughly 89% seen once. Patients were living with locally advanced or metastatic urothelial carcinoma. Trimming cost V 4 bases and J 5 bases; bases outside gene matches: 11. This CDR3 spans 16 amino acids. Germline V gene data show CDR1 as SGHRS and CDR2 as YFSETQ. Here the sequenced sample was PBMCs, taken around atezolizumab (anti-PD-L1) treatment. This clonotype was obtained from a man aged 60 to 75 with urothelial cancer. The V call is TRBV5-1, the J call TRBJ2-7; TRBD2 agrees at 11 bases. This chain's CDR3 is CASSPGSGRALNEQYF. CDR3 DNA sequence: TGCGCCAGCAGCCCCGGTAGCGGGAGGGCCCTGAACGAGCAGTACTTC.